Presented here are 5 T cell receptor beta chains from one specimen sequenced in a study of graft-versus-host responses after intestinal transplantation. Produced via immunoSEQ multiplex PCR; TCRdb's table is partial and in-frame only. This sample has 29,000 or so clones, with about 85% found just once. The sequenced sample was PBMCs, obtained about 420 days after intestinal transplantation. Receptor source: a human patient who received an intestinal transplant, so some T cells may come from the graft donor.

The chain employs TRBV7-9 and TRBJ2-5; D unresolved. The germline V and J ends were trimmed by 3 bases and 1 base, with 9 bases remaining between them. The CDR3 length is 14 residues. CDR1 SEHNR and CDR2 FQNEAQ come from the germline V gene (reference sequence). CDR3 residues: CASSFRPSQETQYF. The CDR3 DNA reads TGTGCCAGCAGCTTTCGGCCATCCCAAGAGACCCAGTACTTC.

The rearrangement joins TRBV9 to TRBJ2-3; the match to TRBD1 covers 12 bases. Germline CDR1 is SGDLS and CDR2 is YYNGEE. The trim removed 1 base at V and 4 bases at J, leaving 7 bases unmatched. CDR3 length equals 17 residues. CDR3 in DNA: TGTGCCAGCAGCGTACGGACCGGGACAGGGGGCGCAGATACGCAGTATTTT. It codes for CASSVRTGTGGADTQYF.

This chain links TRBV11-2 with TRBJ1-1; D is possibly TRBD1 (6 bases). Trimming removed 2 bases at V and 5 bases at J, with 21 bases between. The germline V gene encodes CDR1 SGHAT and CDR2 FQNNGV. The CDR3 is 17 amino acids. CDR3 sequence (DNA): TGTGCCAGCAGCTTAACAGGGTTGGGGGGAAGGGGAACTGAAGCTTTCTTT. Translation: CASSLTGLGGRGTEAFF.

The J gene is TRBJ1-1, the V gene TRBV14, with TRBD1 identical over 9 bases. V lost 1 base and J lost 1; bases outside the gene matches: 4. Germline V CDR1 and CDR2: SGHDN, FVKESK. The CDR3 loop spans 16 amino acids. CDR3 amino acids: CASSQVSGQGNTEAFF. In DNA form, the CDR3 reads TGTGCCAGCAGCCAAGTATCGGGACAGGGGAACACTGAAGCTTTCTTT.

CDR3 in DNA: TGCGCCAGCAGCTTGGCCCAGGGTATGAACACTGAAGCTTTCTTT. This sequence encodes CASSLAQGMNTEAFF. This chain links TRBV5-1 with TRBJ1-1; maybe TRBD1 (5 bases). This CDR3 is built from 15 residues. CDR1 is SGHRS, CDR2 YFSETQ, per germline. V was shortened by 0 bases and J by 0 bases, with 9 bases between the two germline ends.